This entry features one T cell receptor beta chain sequence. The entry originates in a study of blood T cell repertoires in COVID-19. Per the original data handling: Reference gene primers were amplified, and this amplification served to estimate nucleated cell counts. Clones were sequenced by immunoSEQ multiplex PCR, and TCRdb holds only the in-frame ones, with some missing. Clonal size and the V and J genes are those of that table, whereas D and trimming came from the DNA. In the table there are a few hundred thousand clones, 84% of which are singletons. The CDR3 runs to 15 residues. Germline V gene data show CDR1 as KGHSH and CDR2 as LQKENI. Losses at the gene ends were 4 bases for V and 5 bases for J; bases not matched to a gene: 7.

This TCR derives from a middle-aged woman who had recovered from COVID-19. The sequenced sample was peripheral blood. This chain links TRBV18 with TRBJ2-5; 10 nucleotides line up with TRBD1. CDR3 sequence reads: CASSLRTDRGETQYF. In DNA form, the CDR3 reads TGTGCCAGCTCACTCCGGACGGACAGGGGGGAGACCCAGTACTTC. The variable domain in full, completed from reference TRBV18 and TRBJ2-5, reads NAGVMQNPRHLVRRRGQEARLRCSPMKGHSHVYWYRQLPEEGLKFMVYLQKENIIDESGMPKERFSAEFPKEGPSILRIQQVVRGDSAAYFCASSLRTDRGETQYFGPGTRLLVL.